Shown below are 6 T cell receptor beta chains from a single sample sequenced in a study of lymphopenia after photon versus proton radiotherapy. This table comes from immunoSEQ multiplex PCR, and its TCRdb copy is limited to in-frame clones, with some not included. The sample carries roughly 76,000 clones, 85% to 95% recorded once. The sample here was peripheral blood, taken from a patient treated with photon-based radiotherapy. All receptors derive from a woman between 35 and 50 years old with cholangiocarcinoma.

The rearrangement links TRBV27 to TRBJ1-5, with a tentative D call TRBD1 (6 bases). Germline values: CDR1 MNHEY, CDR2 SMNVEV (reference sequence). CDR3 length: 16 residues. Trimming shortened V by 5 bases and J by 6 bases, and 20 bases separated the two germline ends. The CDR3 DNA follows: TGTGCCAGCAGTCCATGGGCGGGGCAGGGGCCTCAGCCCCAGCATTTT. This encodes CASSPWAGQGPQPQHF.

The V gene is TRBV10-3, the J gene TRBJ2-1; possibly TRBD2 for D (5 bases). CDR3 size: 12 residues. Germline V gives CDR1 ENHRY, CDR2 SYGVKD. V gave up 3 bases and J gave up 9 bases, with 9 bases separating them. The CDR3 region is CAISDREREQFF. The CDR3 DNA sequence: TGTGCCATCAGTGACCGGGAACGTGAGCAGTTCTTC.

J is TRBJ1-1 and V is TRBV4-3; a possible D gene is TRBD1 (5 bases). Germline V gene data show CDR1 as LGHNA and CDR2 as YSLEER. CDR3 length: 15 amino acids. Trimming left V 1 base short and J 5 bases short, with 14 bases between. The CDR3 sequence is CASSQGGAGLTEAFF. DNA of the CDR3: TGCGCCAGCAGCCAAGGGGGTGCAGGGCTGACTGAAGCTTTCTTT.

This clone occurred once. CDR3 residues: CASSLEDRYEQYF. CDR3 coding DNA: TGTGCCAGCAGCTTAGAAGATCGCTACGAGCAGTACTTC. The gene calls are TRBV7-2 and TRBJ2-7; D remains ambiguous. Between the trimmed V and J ends, which lost 1 base and 3 bases, there was a span of 7 bases. The CDR3 sequence is 13 residues long. Germline assignment: CDR1 SGHTA and CDR2 FQGNSA. The full variable domain, in which reference TRBV7-2 and TRBJ2-7 provide the parts outside the CDR3, is GAGVSQSPSNKVTEKGKDVELRCDPISGHTALYWYRQSLGQGLEFLIYFQGNSAPDKSGLPSDRFSAERTGGSVSTLTIQRTQQEDSAVYLCASSLEDRYEQYFGPGTRLTVT.

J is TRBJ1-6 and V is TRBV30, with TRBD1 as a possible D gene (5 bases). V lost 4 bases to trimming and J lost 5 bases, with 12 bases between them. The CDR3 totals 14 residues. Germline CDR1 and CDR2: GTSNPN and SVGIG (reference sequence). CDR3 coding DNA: TGTGCCTGGAAATTAAGCAGGGATAATTCACCCCTCCACTTT. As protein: CAWKLSRDNSPLHF.

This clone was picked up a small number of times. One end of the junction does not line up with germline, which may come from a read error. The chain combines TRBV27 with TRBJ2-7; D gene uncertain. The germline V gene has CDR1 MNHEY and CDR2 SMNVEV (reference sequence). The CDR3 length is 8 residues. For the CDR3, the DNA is TGTGCCAGCACCTTATGGGACTTC. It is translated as CASTLWDF.